A single sample is the source of the 10 T cell receptor beta chains below, sequenced in a study of T cells after yellow fever vaccination (dated by TCRdb to 2018 to 2020). The library was made by 5' RACE. Sequencing relied on an Illumina NovaSeq 6000. TCRdb redid the processing of the public reads, applying fastp at Q25 and MiXCR, and retained in-frame beta chains. Each entry is one CDR3 protein sequence, shown with its most common DNA and genes. The table for this sample lists some 240,000 distinct CDR3 sequences; roughly 4% of them were counted only once. Approximately 18% of the sample goes to the ten largest clones. In light of the paper, this sample's treatment or condition label describes: live attenuated yellow fever vaccine strain. This specimen was PBMCs, taken 15 days after the yellow fever booster vaccination. These receptors all stem from a man between 18 and 29 years old who received the YFV17D yellow fever vaccine.

This clonotype has at least ten counts. The V gene is TRBV28, the J gene TRBJ2-7; 7 positions agree with TRBD2. Trimming took 7 bases from V and 3 from J; bases not matched to a gene: 6. CDR1 MDHEN and CDR2 SYDVKM come from the germline V gene. The CDR3 loop spans 13 amino acids. CDR3 sequence (DNA): TGTGCCAGCACCTCCCCGGGGGGCTACGAGCAGTACGTC. Amino acid sequence: CASTSPGGYEQYV.

This clonotype appeared many times. V gene TRBV20-1 combines with J gene TRBJ1-2; no reliable D call. Trimming took off 0 bases at V and 8 bases at J, with 13 bases between the two ends. The CDR3 runs 13 residues. Per germline, CDR1 DFQATT and CDR2 SNEGSKA (reference sequence). Written as DNA, the CDR3 is TGCAGTGCTAGAGATCGGGCTTCGGGAGGCTACACCTTC. Its translation is CSARDRASGGYTF.

This clonotype was seen repeatedly, ten times or more. The V gene is TRBV7-2, the J gene TRBJ2-7; 7 positions match TRBD1. Trimming removed 5 bases from V and 3 bases from J; junction bases left unmatched: 4. The CDR3 totals 13 residues. The germline V gene encodes CDR1 SGHTA and CDR2 FQGNSA. CDR3 in amino acids: CASSPTGFYEQYV. The CDR3 bases are TGTGCCAGCAGCCCGACAGGGTTCTACGAGCAGTACGTC.

The sample holds many counts of this clonotype. V is TRBV5-1 and J is TRBJ2-1; TRBD2 matches at 11 bases. Germline V gives CDR1 SGHRS, CDR2 YFSETQ. The CDR3 has 17 amino acids. The V gene end was trimmed by 1 base and the J gene end by 4 bases; junction bases not matched to a gene: 7. In DNA form, the CDR3 reads TGCGCCAGCAGCTTGTTGGCTAGCGGGGGGTCTTACAATGAGCAGTTCTTC. Residues: CASSLLASGGSYNEQFF.

This clonotype has a handful of counts. V is TRBV23-1 and J is TRBJ2-3; tentatively, D is TRBD2 (6 bases). TRBV23-1 counts as an open reading frame of uncertain function. The CDR3 length is 16 residues. V lost 6 bases to trimming and J lost 4 bases, with 20 bases between them. CDR3 sequence: CASSPSPGRRSDTQYF. CDR3 in DNA: TGCGCCAGCAGCCCCAGCCCGGGGAGGAGGTCAGATACGCAGTATTTT.

The rearrangement joins TRBV23-1 to TRBJ1-1; D is uncertain. TRBV23-1 is noted as an ORF with a role that remains uncertain. This CDR3 is built from 16 residues. Trimming removed 2 bases at V and 0 bases at J, with 13 bases between. DNA for the CDR3: TGCGCCAGCAGTCAAACGTACGGACGGCTGAACACTGAAGCTTTCTTT. As protein: CASSQTYGRLNTEAFF.

This clonotype was seen ten or more times. V usage is TRBV12-3 or TRBV12-4 and J usage is TRBJ2-1; the match to TRBD2 covers 7 bases. V was clipped by 4 bases and J by 13 bases; unmatched bases: 16. The CDR3 extends over 15 amino acids. The CDR3 sequence is CASSSSGLGGGGQFF. The CDR3 coding sequence is TGTGCCAGCAGTTCGTCCGGACTAGGAGGAGGCGGACAGTTCTTC.

This clonotype has ten or more counts. This chain joins TRBV5-6 and TRBJ1-1, with D tentatively TRBD1 (6 bases). The germline CDR1 and CDR2 sequences are SGHDT and YYEEEE. V was shortened by 4 bases and J by 6 bases, with 16 bases between the two germline ends. This CDR3 contains 14 residues. CDR3 in DNA: TGTGCCAGCAGCCCCCGTGACAGGACTCCTGAAGCTTTCTTT. Translated, it gives CASSPRDRTPEAFF.

This clonotype has a count of ten or more. The chain carries TRBV20-1 and TRBJ2-1, with 16 bases fitting TRBD2. Germline CDR1 and CDR2: DFQATT and SNEGSKA (reference sequence). This CDR3 has 15 residues. Trimming at V came to 5 bases and at J to 4 bases, leaving 2 bases not matched to a gene. Here the CDR3 reads CSAEGLAGGYNEQFF. The DNA for the CDR3 is TGCAGTGCTGAGGGACTAGCGGGGGGGTACAATGAGCAGTTCTTC.

This clonotype was counted many times. The gene calls are TRBV20-1 and TRBJ1-4, with a tentative D call TRBD1 (5 bases). This CDR3 spans 13 amino acids. The V gene lost 5 bases and the J gene lost 11 bases, with 18 bases spanning the gap. Germline lookup yields CDR1 DFQATT and CDR2 SNEGSKA (reference sequence). CDR3 protein: CSAWGLRGAKLFF. The CDR3 nucleotides are TGCAGTGCTTGGGGCCTTAGGGGAGCGAAACTGTTTTTT.